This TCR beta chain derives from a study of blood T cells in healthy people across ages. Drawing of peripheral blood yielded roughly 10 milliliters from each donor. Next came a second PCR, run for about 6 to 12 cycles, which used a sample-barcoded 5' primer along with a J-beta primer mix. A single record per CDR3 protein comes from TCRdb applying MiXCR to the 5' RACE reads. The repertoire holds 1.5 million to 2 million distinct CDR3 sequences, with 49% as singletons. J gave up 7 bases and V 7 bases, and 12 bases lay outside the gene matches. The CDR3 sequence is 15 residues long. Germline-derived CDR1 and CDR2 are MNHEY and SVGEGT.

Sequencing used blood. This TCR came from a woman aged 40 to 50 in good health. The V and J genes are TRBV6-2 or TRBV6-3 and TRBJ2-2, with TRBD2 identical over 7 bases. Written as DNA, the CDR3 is TGTGCCAGCAACCCGGGGGGAGACGACTTCGGGGAGCTGTTTTTT. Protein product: CASNPGGDDFGELFF.